The 5 T cell receptor beta chains below were found in one sample sequenced in a study of shared clonotypes between healthy human individuals. Data came from immunoSEQ multiplex PCR; TCRdb stores just in-frame clones and leaves some out. This sample carries about 1 million clones, about 75% of them seen once, and the ten largest clones take less than 1.5%. The sample consisted of memory CD4+ T cells sorted from blood. Subset described: CD45RA-negative fraction. These receptors were taken from a man in his late teens or twenties in good health.

This chain connects TRBV28 to TRBJ2-5, with D uncertain. Germline V gene lookup returns CDR1 MDHEN and CDR2 SYDVKM. V gave up 9 bases and J gave up 4 bases, with 18 bases separating them. The CDR3 has 14 amino acids. CDR3 nucleotides: TGTGCCAGTTCTTCCATAAGCATGGGAGAGACCCAGTACTTC. Amino acid sequence: CASSSISMGETQYF.

CDR3 sequence: CASSSARGAVNDEQFF. As DNA, the CDR3 is TGCGCCAGCAGCTCGGCTCGGGGGGCTGTAAACGATGAGCAGTTCTTC. V gene TRBV5-1 combines with J gene TRBJ2-1, with D possibly TRBD2 on 7 matching bases. Germline assignment: CDR1 SGHRS and CDR2 YFSETQ. The V end lost 3 bases, the J end lost 8 bases, and 21 bases lay between the germline ends. CDR3 length: 16 residues.

The gene calls are TRBV6-1 and TRBJ2-7; weak D call: TRBD1 (5 bases). CDR1 is MNHNS and CDR2 is SASEGT in the germline V gene. V lost 4 bases and J 3 bases, leaving 10 bases between the germline ends. CDR3 length: 13 amino acids. CDR3 nucleotide sequence: TGTGCCAGCAGTGCTAGACAGTTCTACGAGCAGTACTTC. The encoded protein is CASSARQFYEQYF.

The chain is built from TRBV18 and TRBJ2-3; D is undetermined. Per germline, CDR1 KGHSH and CDR2 LQKENI. This CDR3 spans 13 amino acids. Trimming took 1 base from V and 3 from J, leaving 5 bases between them. In DNA, the CDR3 is TGTGCCAGCTCACCACAGAGGACAGATACGCAGTATTTT. This gives the protein CASSPQRTDTQYF.

The rearrangement joins TRBV11-2 to TRBJ2-7; D uncertain. The CDR3 is made up of 14 amino acids. V lost 1 base, J lost 2 bases, and 9 bases lay in between. Germline lookup yields CDR1 SGHAT and CDR2 FQNNGV. The CDR3 loop reads CASSLGTVPYEQYF. Here the CDR3 DNA reads TGTGCCAGCAGCTTAGGGACGGTACCCTACGAGCAGTACTTC.